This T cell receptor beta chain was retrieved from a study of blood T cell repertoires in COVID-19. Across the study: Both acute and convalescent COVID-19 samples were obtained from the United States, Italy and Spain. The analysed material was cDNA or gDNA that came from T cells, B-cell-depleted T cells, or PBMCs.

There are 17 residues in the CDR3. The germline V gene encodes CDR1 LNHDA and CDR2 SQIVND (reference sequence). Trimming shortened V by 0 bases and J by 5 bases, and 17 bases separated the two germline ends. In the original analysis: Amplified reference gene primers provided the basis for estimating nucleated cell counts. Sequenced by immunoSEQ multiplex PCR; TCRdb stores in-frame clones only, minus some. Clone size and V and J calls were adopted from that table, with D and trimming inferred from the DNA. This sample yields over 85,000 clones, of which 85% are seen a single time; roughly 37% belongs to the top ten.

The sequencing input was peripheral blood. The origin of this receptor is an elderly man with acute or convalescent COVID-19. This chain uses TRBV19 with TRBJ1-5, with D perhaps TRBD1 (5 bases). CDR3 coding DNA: TGTGCCAGTAGTATAGACTTTGGGGGGTACAGTTATCAGCCCCAGCATTTT. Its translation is CASSIDFGGYSYQPQHF.